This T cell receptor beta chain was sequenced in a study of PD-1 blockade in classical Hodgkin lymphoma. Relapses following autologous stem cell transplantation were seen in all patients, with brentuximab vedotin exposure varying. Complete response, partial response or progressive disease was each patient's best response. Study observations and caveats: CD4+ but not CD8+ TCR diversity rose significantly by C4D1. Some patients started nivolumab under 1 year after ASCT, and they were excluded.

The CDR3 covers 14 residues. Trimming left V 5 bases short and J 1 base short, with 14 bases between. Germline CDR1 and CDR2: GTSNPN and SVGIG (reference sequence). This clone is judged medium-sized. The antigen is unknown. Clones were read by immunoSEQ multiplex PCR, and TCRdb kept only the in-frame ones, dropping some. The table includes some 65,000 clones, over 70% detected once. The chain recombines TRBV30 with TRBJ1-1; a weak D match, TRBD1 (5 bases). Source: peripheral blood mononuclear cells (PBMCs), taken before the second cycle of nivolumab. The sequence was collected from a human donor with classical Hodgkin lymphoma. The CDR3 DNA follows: TGTGCCTGGTCCTTTGGGGGAGGGAACACTGAAGCTTTCTTT. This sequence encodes CAWSFGGGNTEAFF.